This TCR beta chain was documented in a study of CD8 T cells in Susac syndrome. When the RNA was reverse transcribed, random hexamers were used with an input of roughly 0.45 to 1 ug. Amplification of the TCR beta CDR3 was carried out by immunoSEQ multiplex PCR, which spanned a total of 54 Vbeta and 13 Jbeta segments. TCRdb passed the immunoSEQ multiplex PCR reads through MiXCR, listing each CDR3 protein once. The sample gives over 100,000 distinct CDR3 sequences, about nine tenths of which show up once; about 0.14% is in the top ten. The germline V gene has CDR1 LGHDT and CDR2 YNNKEL (reference sequence). The V end lost 0 bases, the J end lost 0 bases, and 12 bases lay between the germline ends. The CDR3 has 17 amino acids.

This TCR was sampled from a human donor in good health. The sequenced sample consisted of CD4+ T cells from PBMCs. V is TRBV3-1 and J is TRBJ2-1; D call uncertain. In DNA, the CDR3 is TGTGCCAGCAGCCAAGAATGTACCGAGACCTCCTACAATGAGCAGTTCTTC. Translation gives CASSQECTETSYNEQFF.